This T cell receptor beta chain was captured by sequencing in a study of tumor-infiltrating lymphocytes in primary liver carcinoma. Study-wide context: Donors underwent surgery for histopathologically diagnosed primary liver carcinoma. Donors had hepatocellular carcinoma or combined HCC and intrahepatic cholangiocarcinoma. Lesions, classed as T1-T3 N0M0, spanned about 4 to 10 cm across. Whole-study results and caveats: Tumors carried a top-250-clone fraction significantly exceeding that of blood (p = 0.039).

Reverse transcription of approximately 500 ng total RNA with a constant-region primer produced TCR beta cDNA. Nested multiplex PCR, run for three rounds with slightly modified ARM-PCR, yielded TCR beta libraries. For around 11 cycles apiece, the opening two PCR rounds ran with TRBV1-TRBV30 forward primers and a C-beta reverse primer. From the multiplex PCR reads, TCRdb called clonotypes with MiXCR, one entry per CDR3 protein. The table shows 330,000 or so distinct CDR3 sequences, with less than 70% occurring only once. Looked up from germline, CDR1 is MNHEY and CDR2 is SVGEGT. Between the trimmed V and J ends, which lost 11 bases and 2 bases, there was a span of 22 bases. This CDR3 spans 15 amino acids. They got blood RNA out of unsorted whole blood and also pulled out germline DNA. To note about this clonotype: The antigen is not known.

The chain employs TRBV6-2 or TRBV6-3 and TRBJ2-7; D is undetermined. This sequence was found in a man aged 35-49 years with primary liver carcinoma and hepatitis B virus infection. Input material: peripheral blood. The chain's CDR3 is CASSTTGVGPYEQYF. CDR3 DNA: TGTGCCTCCTCAACAACCGGAGTGGGCCCCTACGAGCAGTACTTC.